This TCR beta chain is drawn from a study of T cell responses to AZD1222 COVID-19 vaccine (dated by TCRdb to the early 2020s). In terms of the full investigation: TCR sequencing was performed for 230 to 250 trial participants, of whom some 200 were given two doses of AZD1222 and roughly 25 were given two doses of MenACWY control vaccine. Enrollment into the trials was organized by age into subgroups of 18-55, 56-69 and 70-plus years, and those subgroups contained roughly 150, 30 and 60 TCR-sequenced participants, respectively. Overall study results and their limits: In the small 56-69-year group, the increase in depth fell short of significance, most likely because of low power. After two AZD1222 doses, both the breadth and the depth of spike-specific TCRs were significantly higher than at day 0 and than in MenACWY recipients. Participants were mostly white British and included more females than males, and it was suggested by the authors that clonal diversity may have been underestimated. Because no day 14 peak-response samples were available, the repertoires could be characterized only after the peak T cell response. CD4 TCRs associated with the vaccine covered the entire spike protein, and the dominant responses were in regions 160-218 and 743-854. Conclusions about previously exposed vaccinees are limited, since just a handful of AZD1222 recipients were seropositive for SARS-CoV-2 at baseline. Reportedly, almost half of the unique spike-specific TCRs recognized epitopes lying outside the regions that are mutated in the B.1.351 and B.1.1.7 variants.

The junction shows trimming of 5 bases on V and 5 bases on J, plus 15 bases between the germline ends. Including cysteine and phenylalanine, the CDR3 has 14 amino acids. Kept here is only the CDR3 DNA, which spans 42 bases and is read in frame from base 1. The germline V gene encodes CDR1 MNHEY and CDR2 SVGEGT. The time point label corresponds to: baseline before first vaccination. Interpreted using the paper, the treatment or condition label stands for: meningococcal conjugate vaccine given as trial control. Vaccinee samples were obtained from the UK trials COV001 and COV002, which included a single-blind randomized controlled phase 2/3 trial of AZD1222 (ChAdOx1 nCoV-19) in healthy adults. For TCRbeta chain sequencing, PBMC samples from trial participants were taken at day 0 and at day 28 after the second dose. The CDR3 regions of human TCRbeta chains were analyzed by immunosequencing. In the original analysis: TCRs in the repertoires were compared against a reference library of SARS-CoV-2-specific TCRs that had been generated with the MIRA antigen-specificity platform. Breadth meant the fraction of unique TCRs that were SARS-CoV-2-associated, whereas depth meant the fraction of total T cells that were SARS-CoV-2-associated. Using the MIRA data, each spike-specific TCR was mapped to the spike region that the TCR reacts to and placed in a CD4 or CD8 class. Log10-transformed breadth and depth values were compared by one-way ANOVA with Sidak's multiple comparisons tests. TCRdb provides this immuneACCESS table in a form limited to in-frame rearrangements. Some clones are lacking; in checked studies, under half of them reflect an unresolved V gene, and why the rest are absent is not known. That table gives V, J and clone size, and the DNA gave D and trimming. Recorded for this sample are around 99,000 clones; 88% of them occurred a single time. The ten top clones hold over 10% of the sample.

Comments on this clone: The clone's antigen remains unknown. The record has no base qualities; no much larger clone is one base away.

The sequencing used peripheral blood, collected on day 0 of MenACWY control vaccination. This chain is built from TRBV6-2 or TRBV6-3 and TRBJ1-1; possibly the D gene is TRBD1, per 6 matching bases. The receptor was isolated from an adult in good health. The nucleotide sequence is TGTGCCAGCAGTCGTTGGGGGGGGCGGACTGAAGCTTTCTTT. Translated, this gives CASSRWGGRTEAFF.